This T cell receptor (beta chain) was sequenced during a study of cytomegalovirus exposure and HLA in healthy donors. Study observations and caveats: A missense variant in DCLRE1C was later tied to TCR beta V- and J-gene trimming. In a later analysis, common viral pathogens appeared linked to several of the most significant clusters.

Details on this clone: Antigen specificity is unknown.

It was with 60 Vbeta and 13 Jbeta primers that the PCR ran. Using immunoSEQ multiplex PCR, the repertoire was profiled, and TCRdb retains in-frame clones only, with some absent. The data contain around 230,000 clones, roughly 84% of them seen just once; the ten biggest clones take up around 0.22%. The CDR3 contains 13 residues. CDR1 and CDR2 (germline): MNHEY, SVGAGI. J gave up 7 bases and V 6 bases, and 3 bases lay outside the gene matches. This clonotype was sampled from a girl aged 2 to 10 in good health and CMV-seronegative. The specimen sequenced was PBMCs. The chain uses TRBV6-5 and TRBJ2-1; 10 bases match TRBD2. CDR3 DNA sequence: TGTGCCAGCAGCGCTAGCGGGAGAAATGAGCAGTTCTTC. Protein product: CASSASGRNEQFF.